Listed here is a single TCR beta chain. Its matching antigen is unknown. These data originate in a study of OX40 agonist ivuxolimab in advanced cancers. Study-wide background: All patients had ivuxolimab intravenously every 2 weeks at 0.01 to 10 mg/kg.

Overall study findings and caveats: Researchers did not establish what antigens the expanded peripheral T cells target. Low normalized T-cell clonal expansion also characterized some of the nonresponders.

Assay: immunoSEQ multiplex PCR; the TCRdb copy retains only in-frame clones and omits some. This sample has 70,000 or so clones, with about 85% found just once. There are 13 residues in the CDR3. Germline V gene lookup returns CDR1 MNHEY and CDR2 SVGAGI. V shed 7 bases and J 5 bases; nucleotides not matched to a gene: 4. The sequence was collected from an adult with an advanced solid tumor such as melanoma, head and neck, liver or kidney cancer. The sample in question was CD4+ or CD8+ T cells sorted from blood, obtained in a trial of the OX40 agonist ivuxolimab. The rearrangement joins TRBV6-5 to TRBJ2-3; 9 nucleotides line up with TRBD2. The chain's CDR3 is CASNKRGVDTQYF. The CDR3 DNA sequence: TGTGCCAGCAACAAGCGGGGGGTAGATACGCAGTATTTT.